This T cell receptor beta chain emerged from a study of beta chain features in type 1 diabetes. General study findings and limits: Compared to healthy donors, patients appeared to have naive, central memory and Treg TCRB repertoires that were more alike.

The authors sorted CD4+ naive, central memory, regulatory and stem cell-like memory cells via CD45RO/CCR7/CD25/CD127/CD95/CD27. V dropped 3 bases and J dropped 3 bases, with 11 bases sitting between them. The CDR3 is 14 residues long. Germline V lookup: CDR1 SGHTA, CDR2 FQGNSA. Comments on this clone: Its antigen is still unknown.

TCRB transcripts that were expressed got sequenced, as all of the isolated RNA had been reverse transcribed. The repertoire was sequenced with immunoSEQ multiplex PCR; TCRdb's copy has only in-frame clones and lacks some. The sample carries 38,000 or so clones, roughly 64% recorded once. The specimen was Tregs from blood. The rearrangement joins TRBV7-2 to TRBJ1-1, with D possibly TRBD1 on 5 matching bases. This sequence was found in a woman in her thirties in good health. CDR3 DNA sequence: TGTGCCAGCAGCTTGCAGGGCAGACACACTGAAGCTTTCTTT. It codes for CASSLQGRHTEAFF.